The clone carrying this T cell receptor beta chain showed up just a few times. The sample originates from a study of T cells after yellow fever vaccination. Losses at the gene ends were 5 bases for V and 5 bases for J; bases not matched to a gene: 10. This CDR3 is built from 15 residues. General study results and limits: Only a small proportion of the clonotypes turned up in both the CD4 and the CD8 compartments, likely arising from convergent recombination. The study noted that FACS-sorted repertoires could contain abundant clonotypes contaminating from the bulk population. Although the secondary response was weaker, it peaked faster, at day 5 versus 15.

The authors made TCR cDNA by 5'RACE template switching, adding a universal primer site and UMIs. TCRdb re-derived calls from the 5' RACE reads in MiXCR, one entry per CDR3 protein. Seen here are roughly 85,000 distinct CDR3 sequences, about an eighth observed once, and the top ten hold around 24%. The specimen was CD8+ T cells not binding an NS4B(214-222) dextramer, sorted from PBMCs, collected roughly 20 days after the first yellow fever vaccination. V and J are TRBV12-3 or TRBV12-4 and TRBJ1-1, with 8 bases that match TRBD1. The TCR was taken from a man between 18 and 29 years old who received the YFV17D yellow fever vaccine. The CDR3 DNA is TGTGCCAGCAGTGAGACAGGGGTTGTTGGTACTGAAGCTTTCTTT. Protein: CASSETGVVGTEAFF.